Sequencing of this TCR beta chain was carried out in a study of shared clonotypes between healthy human individuals. For the study at large: Participating donors consisted of two women and a few men aged 18 to 49. Study-level results: Clonotypes that were shared across four donors made up approximately 5.1% of naive CD4 clonotypes. Non-shared clonotypes showed lower generation probabilities than clonotypes common to all four donors. Richness estimates generally favored naive over memory subsets.

Trimming removed 6 bases at V and 4 bases at J, with 13 bases between. Looked up from germline, CDR1 is GTSNPN and CDR2 is SVGIG (reference sequence). The CDR3 is made up of 12 amino acids. Clones were read by immunoSEQ multiplex PCR, and TCRdb kept only the in-frame ones, dropping some. The sample has some 2,000,000 clones, under 97% seen once; the top ten hold 0.13%. A word on this clone: What it binds is not known.

Material: naive CD4+ T cells sorted from blood. Specified subset: CD45RA+ positively selected. This sequence joins TRBV30 and TRBJ2-7, with D unresolved. This TCR came from a man younger than 30 in good health. CDR3 residues: CACHKDWYEQYF. Here the CDR3 DNA reads TGTGCCTGCCACAAGGATTGGTACGAGCAGTACTTC. The whole variable domain, remainder taken from reference TRBV30 and TRBJ2-7, is SQTIHQWPATLVQPVGSPLSLECTVEGTSNPNLYWYRQAAGRGLQLLFYSVGIGQISSEVPQNLSASRPQDRQFILSSKKLLLSDSGFYLCACHKDWYEQYFGPGTRLTVT.